These 17 T cell receptor beta chains were sequenced from one sample in a study of blood T cell dynamics during melanoma immunotherapy. Repertoires were generated with immunoSEQ multiplex PCR, while TCRdb's copy carries only in-frame clones and drops some. The sample lists over 9,000 clones, roughly 84% seen once, with roughly 7% in the top ten. Time point meaning: week 3, after first cycle of checkpoint inhibitor. This sample comprised blood, obtained from a patient treated with checkpoint blockade. These receptors came from a human donor with melanoma.

The table lists this clone with a few counts. The rearrangement links TRBV2 to TRBJ1-1, with a weak D call TRBD1 (6 bases). The V gene lost 6 bases and the J gene lost 11 bases, with 19 bases spanning the gap. The CDR3 runs to 13 residues. Germline loops: CDR1 SNHLY, CDR2 FYNNEI. The CDR3 DNA reads TGTGCCAGCAGAACCACAGGGCCCATACCGGCTTTCTTT. Amino acids: CASRTTGPIPAFF.

This clone was detected only once. The gene calls are TRBV19 and TRBJ2-2, with D tentatively TRBD1 (6 bases). This CDR3 is 17 amino acids long. CDR1 and CDR2 (germline): LNHDA, SQIVND (reference sequence). V was trimmed by 0 bases and J by 4 bases, leaving 15 bases between them. CDR3 sequence (DNA): TGTGCCAGTAGTATAGACCAGGGGCCCCCGGGCACCGGGGAGCTGTTTTTT. Its protein is CASSIDQGPPGTGELFF.

This chain connects TRBV6-5 to TRBJ2-1; the match to TRBD2 covers 8 bases. CDR1 and CDR2 from the germline V gene are MNHEY and SVGAGI. The CDR3 is 13 residues long. V gave up 0 bases and J gave up 12 bases; unmatched junction bases: 4. The CDR3 loop reads CASSYSRGGRQFF. The DNA for the CDR3 is TGTGCCAGCAGTTACTCCCGGGGGGGCCGGCAGTTCTTC.

The rearrangement links TRBV2 to TRBJ1-5; unclear D gene. Trimming removed 6 bases from V and 3 bases from J, with 9 bases in between. The CDR3 extends over 13 amino acids. Germline assignment: CDR1 SNHLY and CDR2 FYNNEI. CDR3 coding DNA: TGTGCCAGCAGGGCGACGGTCAATCAGCCCCAGCATTTT. It yields the protein CASRATVNQPQHF.

The chain employs TRBV19 and TRBJ1-4, with D perhaps matching TRBD1 (5 bases). The CDR3 contains 15 residues. The V gene's germline CDR1 is LNHDA and CDR2 SQIVND (reference sequence). Trimming shortened V by 9 bases and J by 3 bases, and 17 bases separated the two germline ends. CDR3 DNA: TGTGCCAGCCTCATGGGCCAGGGAGCTAATGAAAAACTGTTTTTT. Translation gives CASLMGQGANEKLFF.

This sequence joins TRBV7-2 and TRBJ2-2; TRBD1 might be the D (8 bases). Germline lookup yields CDR1 SGHTA and CDR2 FQGNSA. This CDR3 has 14 amino acids. With 6 bases removed from V and 5 bases from J, the gap between germline ends came to 13 bases. The CDR3 sequence is CASRGQGGTGELFF. As DNA, the CDR3 is TGTGCCAGCAGAGGACAGGGAGGGACCGGGGAGCTGTTTTTT.

The chain employs TRBV7-2 and TRBJ2-2, with 8 nucleotides matching TRBD1. V lost 7 bases, J lost 1 base, and 8 bases stayed unmatched. The CDR3 covers 16 residues. Germline V lookup: CDR1 SGHTA, CDR2 FQGNSA. CDR3 sequence (DNA): TGTGCCAGCATCTATCCCGGGACAGGGAACACCGGGGAGCTGTTTTTT. Its translation: CASIYPGTGNTGELFF.

The chain couples TRBV10-3 to TRBJ2-2, with 10 bases lining up with TRBD1. The trim removed 6 bases at V and 2 bases at J, leaving 3 bases unmatched. This CDR3 has 15 amino acids. Germline V gene sequence: CDR1 ENHRY, CDR2 SYGVKD. CDR3: CAISRQGANTGELFF. The DNA of the CDR3 is TGTGCCATCAGCCGACAGGGGGCCAACACCGGGGAGCTGTTTTTT.

This sequence joins TRBV19 and TRBJ2-3, with D possibly being TRBD1 (6 bases). The length of the CDR3 is 16 residues. Per germline, CDR1 LNHDA and CDR2 SQIVND (reference sequence). Trimming removed 6 bases from V and 0 bases from J, with 16 bases in between. The CDR3 region has the DNA TGTGCCAGTAGCCTGACAGGACGATCTAGCACAGATACGCAGTATTTT. Translated, it gives CASSLTGRSSTDTQYF.

This clone turned up a few times. The V call is TRBV5-1, the J call TRBJ2-7; 9 nucleotides align to TRBD1. Germline assignment: CDR1 SGHRS and CDR2 YFSETQ. The ends lost 2 bases at V and 2 bases at J; junction bases unmatched: 2. The CDR3 is made up of 14 amino acids. The CDR3 here is CASSFRTGAYEQYF. The CDR3 nucleotides are TGCGCCAGCAGCTTTAGGACAGGGGCCTACGAGCAGTACTTC.

This sequence joins TRBV5-6 and TRBJ2-3, with 9 bases matching TRBD1. J lost 4 bases, V lost 4 bases, and 7 bases had no gene match. The CDR3 covers 15 residues. CDR1 is SGHDT, CDR2 YYEEEE, per germline. Here the CDR3 reads CASSLLQGASDTQYF. The CDR3 DNA reads TGTGCCAGCAGCCTATTACAGGGGGCCTCAGATACGCAGTATTTT.

This chain uses TRBV18 with TRBJ2-7; TRBD1 matches 7 bases. Germline V gene lookup returns CDR1 KGHSH and CDR2 LQKENI. This CDR3 region has 15 residues. Losses at the gene ends were 6 bases for V and 5 bases for J; bases not matched to a gene: 13. The CDR3 loop reads CASSQRQGGSNEQYF. For the CDR3, the DNA is TGTGCCAGCTCTCAGAGACAGGGCGGTAGTAACGAGCAGTACTTC.

V gene TRBV19 combines with J gene TRBJ1-5; D is uncertain. Between the trimmed V and J ends, which lost 3 bases and 7 bases, there was a span of 13 bases. Per germline, CDR1 LNHDA and CDR2 SQIVND (reference sequence). The CDR3 totals 14 residues. This chain's CDR3 is CASSIGKSGQPQHF. The CDR3 nucleotides read TGTGCCAGTAGTATCGGGAAAAGCGGGCAGCCCCAGCATTTT.

Concerning this clone: At one end the junction does not follow the germline gene, possibly because of a read error. The gene calls are TRBV7-8 and TRBJ2-7; weak D call: TRBD2 (6 bases). The CDR3 contains 15 residues. Looked up from germline, CDR1 is SGHVS and CDR2 is FQNEAQ. The CDR3 DNA follows: TGTGCCAGCAGCTCCCTTCCAGGAGGGGTCTACGAGCGGTACTTC. Residues: CASSSLPGGVYERYF.

The chain uses TRBV9 and TRBJ2-1; a possible D gene is TRBD2 (6 bases). Germline V gene sequence: CDR1 SGDLS, CDR2 YYNGEE. The CDR3 consists of 15 residues. The germline V and J ends were trimmed by 0 bases and 6 bases, with 13 bases remaining between them. Written as DNA, the CDR3 is TGTGCCAGCAGCGTAGTTGCGGGGTCGATCAATGAGCAGTTCTTC. It is translated as CASSVVAGSINEQFF.

V usage is TRBV11-2 and J usage is TRBJ1-5; TRBD1 is a possible D gene (5 bases). V lost 0 bases and J 11 bases, leaving 14 bases between the germline ends. The CDR3 sequence is 14 residues long. CDR1 is SGHAT and CDR2 is FQNNGV in the germline V gene. The CDR3 loop is CASSLDLGDSSQHF. CDR3 coding DNA: TGTGCCAGCAGCTTAGATCTGGGGGACTCCTCCCAGCATTTT. Based on the CDR3 plus reference TRBV11-2 and TRBJ1-5, the full variable domain is EAGVAQSPRYKIIEKRQSVAFWCNPISGHATLYWYQQILGQGPKLLIQFQNNGVVDDSQLPKDRFSAERLKGVDSTLKIQPAKLEDSAVYLCASSLDLGDSSQHFGDGTRLSIL.

The J gene is TRBJ1-1, the V gene TRBV19, with D hard to call. The germline V and J ends were trimmed by 4 bases and 0 bases, with 9 bases remaining between them. CDR1 and CDR2 from the germline V gene are LNHDA and SQIVND (reference sequence). This CDR3 spans 14 amino acids. The CDR3 DNA follows: TGTGCCAGTAGTAATAGACACCTGAACACTGAAGCTTTCTTT. Its translation is CASSNRHLNTEAFF.